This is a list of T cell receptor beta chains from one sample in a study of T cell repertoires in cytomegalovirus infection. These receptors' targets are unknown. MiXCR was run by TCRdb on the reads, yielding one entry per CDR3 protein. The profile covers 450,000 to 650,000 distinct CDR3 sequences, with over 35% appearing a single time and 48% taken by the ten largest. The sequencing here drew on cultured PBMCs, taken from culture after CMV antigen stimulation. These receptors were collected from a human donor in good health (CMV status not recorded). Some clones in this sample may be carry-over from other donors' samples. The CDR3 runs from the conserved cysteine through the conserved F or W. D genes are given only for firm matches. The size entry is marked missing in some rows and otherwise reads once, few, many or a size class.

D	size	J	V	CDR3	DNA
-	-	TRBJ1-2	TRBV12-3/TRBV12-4	CANSLRYLNGYTF	TGTGCCAACAGTTTGCGGTATCTAAATGGCTACACCTTC
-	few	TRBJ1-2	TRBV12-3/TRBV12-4	CASSSPWGGGGYTF	TGTGCCAGCAGTTCCCCTTGGGGGGGAGGTGGCTACACCTTC
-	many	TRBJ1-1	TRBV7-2	CASSPGGLNTEAFF	TGTGCCAGCAGCCCCGGGGGGCTGAACACTGAAGCTTTCTTT
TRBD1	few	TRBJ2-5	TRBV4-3	CASSQEPGGETQYF	TGCGCCAGCAGCCAAGAGCCAGGGGGAGAGACCCAGTACTTC
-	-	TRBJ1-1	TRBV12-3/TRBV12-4	CASINLAYTEAFF	TGTGCCAGCATAAATTTGGCGTACACTGAAGCTTTCTTT
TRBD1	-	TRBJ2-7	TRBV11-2	CASSTRDSFTYEQYF	TGTGCCAGCAGCACCCGGGACAGCTTCACCTACGAGCAGTACTTC
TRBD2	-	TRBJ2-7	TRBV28	CASSYLAGLEQYF	TGTGCCAGCAGTTACCTAGCGGGTCTCGAGCAGTACTTC
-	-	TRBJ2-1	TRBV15	CATSRDAGAHNEQFF	TGTGCCACCAGCAGAGATGCGGGGGCTCACAATGAGCAGTTCTTC
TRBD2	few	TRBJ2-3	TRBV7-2	CASSLVPRGGTQYF	TGTGCCAGCAGCCTAGTTCCACGGGGGGGTACGCAGTATTTT
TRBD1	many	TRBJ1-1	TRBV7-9	CASKDRDDTEAFF	TGTGCCAGCAAGGACAGGGATGACACTGAAGCTTTCTTT
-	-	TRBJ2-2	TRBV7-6	CAGRSNTGELFF	TGTGCGGGGAGGTCGAACACCGGGGAGCTGTTTTTT
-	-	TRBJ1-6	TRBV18	CASSPPTRLGGRSPLHF	TGTGCCAGCTCACCACCCACACGGCTCGGGGGAAGATCACCCCTCCACTTT
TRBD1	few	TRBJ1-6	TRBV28	CASSSGQGWATLHF	TGTGCCAGCAGCTCGGGACAGGGTTGGGCCACCCTCCACTTT
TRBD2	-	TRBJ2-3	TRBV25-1	CASSELAGRGDTQYF	TGTGCCAGCAGTGAACTAGCGGGACGGGGAGATACGCAGTATTTT
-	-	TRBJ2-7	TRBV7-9	CASNAGPASYEQYF	TGTGCCAGCAACGCGGGACCCGCCTCCTACGAGCAGTACTTC
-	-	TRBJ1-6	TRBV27	CASSPRGYNNSPLHF	TGTGCCAGCAGCCCCCGGGGGTACAATAATTCACCCCTCCACTTT
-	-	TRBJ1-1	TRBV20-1	CSAQAPNTEAFF	TGCAGTGCCCAGGCGCCGAACACTGAAGCTTTCTTT
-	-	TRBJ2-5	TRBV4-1	CASSQGGTAGRETQYF	TGCGCCAGCAGCCAAGGGGGTACGGCGGGGAGAGAGACCCAGTACTTC
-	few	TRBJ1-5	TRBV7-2	CASSNSPWKGGYSNQPQHF	TGTGCCAGCAGTAACAGTCCATGGAAGGGGGGATATAGCAATCAGCCCCAGCATTTT
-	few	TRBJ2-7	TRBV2	CASSEGRPESYEQYF	TGTGCCAGCAGTGAAGGTAGACCCGAAAGCTACGAGCAGTACTTC
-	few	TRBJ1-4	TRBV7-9	CASSLGDGNEKLFF	TGTGCCAGCAGCCTCGGGGATGGAAATGAAAAACTGTTTTTT
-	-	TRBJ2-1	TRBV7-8	CASSLFLGSSYNEQFF	TGTGCCAGCAGCTTATTCCTAGGGAGCTCCTACAATGAGCAGTTCTTC